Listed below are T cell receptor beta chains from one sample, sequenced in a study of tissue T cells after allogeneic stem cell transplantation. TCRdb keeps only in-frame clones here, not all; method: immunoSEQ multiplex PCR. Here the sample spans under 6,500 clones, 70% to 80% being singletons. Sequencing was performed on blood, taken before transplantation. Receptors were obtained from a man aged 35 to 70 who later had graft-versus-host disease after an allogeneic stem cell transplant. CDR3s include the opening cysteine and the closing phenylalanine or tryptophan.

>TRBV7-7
CASSLDPAGGGEQFF
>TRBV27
CASTMWGIRGSGSMNEQFF
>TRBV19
CASSIESTSGVAYEQYF
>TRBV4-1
CASSPYGTGVRGEQYF
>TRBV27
CASSVRQGAPDGYTF
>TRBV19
CASRKVGTWEAFF
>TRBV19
CASSNSGQPQHF
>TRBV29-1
CSVEVSGANVLTF
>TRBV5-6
CASSRRDRVHEQYF
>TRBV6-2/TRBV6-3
CASSYFRGSYEQYF
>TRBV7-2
CASSLGGLQETQYF
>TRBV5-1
CASSLEPGKSEKLFF
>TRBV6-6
CASSYRGGEETQYF
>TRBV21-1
CATLGWGTGTMNTEAFF
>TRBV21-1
CASSTQGSGANVLTF
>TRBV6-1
CASSEAQGGAQETQYF
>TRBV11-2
CASSLGDGQETQYF
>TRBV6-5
CASERTGVSYEQYF
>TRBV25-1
CASGDTYNEKLFF
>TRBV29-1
CSVARLAGVQETQYF
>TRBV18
CASSPGLINQPQHF
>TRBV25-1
CASSGGGSSYNEQFF
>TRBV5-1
CASSKGTPKNIQYF
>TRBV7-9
CASSPRPPGPFYEQYF
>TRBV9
CASSSSGTLDYGYTF
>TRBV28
CASSLVTRNTEAFF
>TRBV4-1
CASSQASGPMRDTQYF
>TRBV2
CASSGQSRETQYF
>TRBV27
CASSLFSDPTTSEAFF
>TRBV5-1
CASSVTGADTQYF
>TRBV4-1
CASWQGRDGYTF
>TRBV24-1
CATSDSGLAGGSNNEQFF
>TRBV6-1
CASSDVLEGMGYGYTF
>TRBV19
CASSTGGPGSREQYF
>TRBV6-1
CASSEGEWEGVRQPQHF
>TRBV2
CASSGDRTGSLREQYF
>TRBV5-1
CASRHPTGDTGELFF
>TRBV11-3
CASSNPNSYEQYF
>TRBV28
CASSLPQGKAGANVLTF
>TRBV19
CASSSVSYGYTF
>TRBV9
CASSVGSKNTGELFF
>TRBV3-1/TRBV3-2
CASSQDLRVEVWHEQYF
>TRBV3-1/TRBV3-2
CASSHQHGGGELFF
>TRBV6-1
CASSEGPLTYGYTF
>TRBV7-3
CASSFGNTEAFF
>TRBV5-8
CASSSDRGYEQYF
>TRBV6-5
CASILQANTEAFF
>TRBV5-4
CASSSWGGYGYTF
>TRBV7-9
CASSWSGFRVWGYTF
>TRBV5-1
CASSASTGNTEAFF
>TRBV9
CASSAYGTGDEKLFF
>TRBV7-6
CASSLAAGGAEQFF